The 18 T cell receptor beta chains below were found in one sample sequenced in a study of tumor-infiltrating lymphocytes in primary liver carcinoma. The investigators made TCR beta cDNA from approximately 0.5 ug total RNA, using a constant-region primer. TCR beta libraries came from three nested multiplex PCR rounds using slightly modified ARM-PCR. Researchers ran the first two PCR rounds for around 10 cycles each with TRBV1-TRBV30 forward primers and a C-beta reverse primer. Via MiXCR, TCRdb re-called the multiplex PCR reads, giving one row per CDR3 protein. Of more than 40,000 distinct CDR3 sequences in the sample, roughly 70% were seen once. Co-extraction of RNA and DNA was performed on about 20-32 mg of unsorted bulk tissue. Sequencing used liver tumor tissue from sampling region 5. As to subset: tumor region T5, tumor centre. The receptors were gathered from a man aged 40-55 years with primary liver carcinoma and hepatitis B virus infection.

Details on this clonotype: It is likely a read error, because the conserved phenylalanine at the end of the CDR3 is missing. The V and J genes are TRBV13 and TRBJ2-1; D is ambiguous. V dropped 2 bases and J dropped 9 bases, with 5 bases sitting between them. The CDR3 runs to 11 residues. The germline V gene encodes CDR1 PRHDT and CDR2 FYEKMQ (reference sequence). The CDR3 spells CASSLMSEQFL. For the CDR3, the DNA is TGTGCCAGCAGCTTAATGAGTGAGCAGTTCCTC.

Turning to this clonotype: No conserved phenylalanine or tryptophan is present at the end of the CDR3, so a read error is the likely explanation. V and J are TRBV2 and TRBJ2-6; D not resolved. CDR1 is SNHLY and CDR2 is FYNNEI in the germline V gene. The CDR3 runs to 14 residues. V was cut by 3 bases and J by 0 bases, with 3 bases left in between. The CDR3 DNA sequence: TGTGCCAGCAGTGATATCTCTGGGGCCAACGTCCTGACTATC. This sequence encodes CASSDISGANVLTI.

Details on this clonotype: The CDR3 carries no conserved terminal phenylalanine or tryptophan, so it likely arises from a read error. The chain employs TRBV11-2 and TRBJ2-7; a weak D match, TRBD2 (5 bases). This CDR3 has 15 amino acids. CDR1 is SGHAT and CDR2 is FQNNGV in the germline V gene. V shed 10 bases and J shed 7 bases, with 26 bases lying between them. The CDR3 region is CANTPLEAAHYEQYL. The DNA for the CDR3 is TGTGCCAACACTCCCTTGGAAGCGGCCCACTATGAGCAGTACCTC.

The CDR3 region has the DNA TGCGCCAGCAGCTTGGAGGGGGGGAAGGACACTGAAGCTTTCTTT. This gives the protein CASSLEGGKDTEAFF. The chain is built from TRBV5-1 and TRBJ1-1; the D gene is possibly TRBD1 (6 bases). Germline loops: CDR1 SGHRS, CDR2 YFSETQ. V was cut by 0 bases and J by 3 bases, with 12 bases left in between. This CDR3 is built from 15 residues.

As to this clonotype: This could be a read error, since a much larger clone is one nucleotide away. The chain is built from TRBV19 and TRBJ1-5; 9 bases map to TRBD1. The CDR3 totals 15 residues. The ends lost 8 bases at V and 1 base at J; junction bases unmatched: 6. Looked up from germline, CDR1 is LNHDA and CDR2 is SQIVND (reference sequence). The CDR3 nucleotides are TGTGCCAGTTACCGAGGGACAGGGAGCAATCAGCCCCAGCATTTT. Its translation is CASYRGTGSNQPQHF.

Comment on this clonotype: The junction does not match germline at one end; this may be a read error. V gene TRBV7-9 combines with J gene TRBJ2-7; 8 bases match TRBD1. CDR3 length: 14 amino acids. Germline CDR1 and CDR2: SEHNR and FQNEAQ (reference sequence). CDR3 in DNA: TGTGCTAGCAGCTTCGCAGGGGGCGGGTACGAGCAGTACTTC. This gives the protein CASSFAGGGYEQYF.

A remark on this clonotype: Germline is not matched at one junction end, which may reflect a read error. The CDR3 nucleotides read TGTGCCAGCAGCGCCCCTGGACAGACAAACACCGGGGAGCTGTCTTTT. It encodes CASSAPGQTNTGELSF. The V call is TRBV11-2, the J call TRBJ2-2, with D perhaps matching TRBD1 (6 bases). CDR3 length: 16 residues. The germline V gene has CDR1 SGHAT and CDR2 FQNNGV. Full variable domain (remainder filled in from reference TRBV11-2 and TRBJ2-2): EAGVAQSPRYKIIEKRQSVAFWCNPISGHATLYWYQQILGQGPKLLIQFQNNGVVDDSQLPKDRFSAERLKGVDSTLKIQPAKLEDSAVYLCASSAPGQTNTGELSFGEGSRLTVL.

About this clonotype itself: Sequence at one end of the junction differs from germline and may be a read error. The chain carries TRBV6-5 and TRBJ1-6; possible D gene TRBD1, 6 bases. CDR1 is MNHEY, CDR2 SVGAGI, per germline. The CDR3 spans 16 residues. CDR3 loop: CASSWSRGATNSPLHF. CDR3 in DNA: TGTGCCAGCAGTTGGAGTAGGGGGGCCACTAATTCACCCCTCCACTTC.

This clonotype was seen more than once but under ten times. The chain is built from TRBV11-2 and TRBJ1-1, with a tentative D call TRBD1 (5 bases). Germline CDR1 SGHAT, CDR2 FQNNGV. V was trimmed by 5 bases and J by 4 bases, leaving 17 bases between them. The CDR3 extends over 15 amino acids. The CDR3 protein is CASSPPQHGGTEAFF. The DNA of the CDR3 is TGTGCCAGCAGCCCCCCACAGCATGGGGGCACTGAAGCTTTCTTT.

Points on this clonotype: One end of the junction fails to match germline, which may point to a read error. The rearrangement uses TRBV6-1 and TRBJ2-1, with 7 bases that match TRBD1. This CDR3 has 14 residues. CDR1 and CDR2 (germline): MNHNS, SASEGT. The CDR3 region is CTSSEGTANNEQFF. CDR3 bases: TGTACCAGCAGTGAAGGGACAGCTAACAATGAGCAGTTCTTC.

This clonotype appeared once. As the CDR3 is not closed by the conserved phenylalanine or tryptophan, this likely results from a read error. This chain connects TRBV11-2 to TRBJ1-1; D is unresolved. V was trimmed by 3 bases and J by 3 bases, leaving 5 bases between them. Germline lookup yields CDR1 SGHAT and CDR2 FQNNGV. The CDR3 spans 12 residues. CDR3 sequence reads: CASSLEYTEAFL. The CDR3 DNA is TGTGCCAGCAGCTTGGAGTACACTGAAGCTTTCTTA.

As concerns this clonotype: One junction end does not reproduce the germline sequence, and a read error may be involved. The chain carries TRBV10-3 and TRBJ2-5; D is uncertain. Germline CDR1 ENHRY, CDR2 SYGVKD. The CDR3 covers 14 residues. The CDR3 region is CTISESRNQETRYF. For the CDR3, the DNA is TGTACCATCAGTGAGTCTAGGAACCAAGAGACCCGGTACTTC.

In the case of this clonotype: Germline is not matched at one junction end, which may reflect a read error. The chain combines TRBV11-2 with TRBJ1-1; D may be TRBD1 (5 bases). Germline-derived CDR1 and CDR2 are SGHAT and FQNNGV. The CDR3 runs 12 residues. CDR3 sequence reads: CQQLSWGDEAFF. As DNA, the CDR3 is TGCCAGCAGCTTAGTTGGGGGGATGAAGCTTTCTTT.

Notes on this clonotype: This CDR3 is missing its conserved last phenylalanine or tryptophan, likely due to a read error. Because the CDR3's place on the DNA is in doubt, the DNA is left out and the CDR3 is given as listed by TCRdb. The chain has TRBV4-1 and TRBJ1-5; TRBD1 reflects the table's D call only, with no check against the DNA. Germline lookup yields CDR1 MGHRA and CDR2 YSYEKL. The CDR3 comprises 15 residues, both ends counted. The CDR3: CASSQPGGSNQPQHL.

Concerning this clonotype: The junction departs from germline at one end; a sequencing error may be responsible. The V and J genes are TRBV11-3 and TRBJ2-1; 9 bases agree with TRBD2. The CDR3 has 19 amino acids. Germline V gene lookup returns CDR1 SGHNT and CDR2 YENEEA. In DNA, the CDR3 is TGCGCCAGCAGCTTAGGTCTCTATGCGGGAGGGCTGGTCTACAGTGAGCAGTTCTTC. Translation: CASSLGLYAGGLVYSEQFF.

As to this clonotype: One junction end does not reproduce the germline sequence, and a read error may be involved. The chain is built from TRBV10-3 and TRBJ1-5; 7 bases line up with TRBD1. Germline CDR1 reads ENHRY; CDR2 reads SYGVKD. CDR3 length: 15 residues. The CDR3 region has the DNA TGTGCCATCAGTGAGTCGGAGGGGGCAAATCAGTCCCAGCATTTT. Protein product: CAISESEGANQSQHF.

In this sample, this clonotype turned up once. This likely comes from a read error, as the CDR3 has no conserved phenylalanine or tryptophan at its end. V is TRBV11-1 and J is TRBJ2-7; possibly TRBD2 for D (6 bases). The CDR3 is 14 amino acids. The germline V gene has CDR1 SGHAT and CDR2 FQDESV (reference sequence). In DNA, the CDR3 is TGTGTCGGCAGCTTGGGCGGGGCGTCCTACGAGCAGTACCTC. Translating gives CVGSLGGASYEQYL.

This chain links TRBV12-3 or TRBV12-4 with TRBJ1-4; 9 bases fit TRBD1. The CDR3 runs 16 residues. J was trimmed by 1 base and V by 7 bases; bases with no gene match: 7. CDR3 loop: CASTLDRGGTNEKLFF. Here the CDR3 DNA reads TGTGCCAGCACTTTGGACAGGGGAGGAACTAATGAAAAACTGTTTTTT.